Each of the 32 T cell receptor beta chains below was sequenced from the same sample in a study of vaccination and CD4 T cells after COVID-19. The antigens these receptors bind are not known. Sequence data for DNA of cultured CD4+ T cells were generated by the Oncomine TCR Beta short-read assay. TCRdb reanalysed the PCR reads using MiXCR and keeps one entry per CDR3 protein. The data hold 12,000 to 15,000 distinct CDR3 sequences, with about 26% observed a single time. Specified treatment: roughly 10-day PBMC culture with coronavirus spike peptide pools or control peptides (ViraFEST assay). Material: cultured CD4+ T cells from blood. These receptors were taken from a human donor with COVID-19.

About this clonotype: The conserved closing phenylalanine or tryptophan is absent in this CDR3, likely reflecting a read error. This chain joins TRBV7-2 and TRBJ1-1; D is ambiguous. The CDR3 has 12 amino acids. V was pared by 2 bases and J by 9 bases, with 10 bases between. Per the germline V gene, CDR1 is SGHTA and CDR2 is FQGNSA. The CDR3 DNA follows: TGTGCCAGCAGCTTATTAGGCATCCAAGCTTTCTCT. Its protein product is CASSLLGIQAFS.

The V gene is TRBV29-1, the J gene TRBJ1-2; 7 bases agree with TRBD1. The germline CDR1 and CDR2 sequences are SQVTM and ANQGSEA. This CDR3 contains 12 residues. V was pared by 7 bases and J by 2 bases, with 4 bases of the junction left unmatched. The CDR3 DNA reads as TGCAGCGAAGGGACAGCCAACTATGGCTACACCTTC. Translating gives CSEGTANYGYTF.

This clonotype was found once. The CDR3 region is CASSIVPGLPGEQYF. DNA of the CDR3: TGTGCCAGTAGTATAGTCCCGGGGCTACCGGGCGAGCAGTACTTC. The V call is TRBV19, the J call TRBJ2-7; D is possibly TRBD1 or TRBD2 (5 bases each). This CDR3 region has 15 residues. Germline assignment: CDR1 LNHDA and CDR2 SQIVND (reference sequence). V was shortened by 1 base and J by 6 bases, with 16 bases between the two germline ends.

Worth noting for this clonotype: Its ends do not fully match the called genes, so a read error is possible. The DNA of the CDR3 is TGTGCCTGTACCAGGGAATCTGGGGCCAACGTCCAGACTTTC. Translating it yields CACTRESGANVQTF. The chain is built from TRBV30 and TRBJ2-6, with D maybe TRBD1 (5 bases). CDR1 is GTSNPN and CDR2 is SVGIG in the germline V gene (reference sequence). The CDR3 contains 14 residues. Full variable domain (rest looked up from reference TRBV30 and TRBJ2-6): SQTIHQWPATLVQPVGSPLSLECTVEGTSNPNLYWYRQAAGRGLQLLFYSVGIGQISSEVPQNLSASRPQDRQFILSSKKLLLSDSGFYLCACTRESGANVQTFGAGSRLTVL.

This chain connects TRBV11-3 to TRBJ1-1, with D possibly TRBD1 on 6 matching bases. The germline gives CDR1 SGHNT, CDR2 YENEEA. Deletions cut 1 base from V and 4 bases from J, with 13 bases between. The CDR3 has 15 amino acids. The CDR3 bases are TGTGCCAGCAGCTTAGGTTGGCAGGGGAGCACTGAAGCTTTCTTT. Amino acid sequence: CASSLGWQGSTEAFF.

The sample holds a few counts of this clonotype. V usage is TRBV20-1 and J usage is TRBJ2-2; possibly TRBD1 for D (5 bases). V lost 4 bases and J 2 bases, leaving 14 bases between the germline ends. CDR3 length: 15 amino acids. The germline V gene has CDR1 DFQATT and CDR2 SNEGSKA (reference sequence). The CDR3 DNA sequence: TGCAGTGCTAAAGACCGGCAGGGTAACACCGGGGAGCTGTTTTTT. Translated: CSAKDRQGNTGELFF.

This clonotype has more than one count but fewer than ten. The V and J genes are TRBV24-1 and TRBJ2-3; 7 nucleotides agree with TRBD1. The CDR3 contains 18 residues. The germline CDR1 and CDR2 sequences are KGHDR and SFDVKD. The trim removed 10 bases at V and 7 bases at J, leaving 25 bases unmatched. CDR3 residues: CATQGSLDGGPQGYTQYF. DNA for the CDR3: TGTGCCACACAGGGGTCGCTAGATGGGGGCCCTCAGGGGTATACGCAGTATTTT.

This clonotype was counted a few times. This chain joins TRBV7-8 and TRBJ1-2; 9 bases align to TRBD1. CDR1 is SGHVS and CDR2 is FQNEAQ in the germline V gene. Unmatched junction bases numbered 3, after V lost 5 bases and J lost 2 bases. The CDR3 runs to 14 residues. Here the CDR3 DNA reads TGTGCCAGCAGCCTAACAGGGGGCAACTATGGCTACACCTTC. Its protein product is CASSLTGGNYGYTF.

The rearrangement uses TRBV11-2 and TRBJ2-7; TRBD1 matches 8 bases. This CDR3 is built from 17 residues. After removal of 7 bases from V and 3 bases from J, the junction contained 17 bases not matched to a gene. In germline, CDR1 is SGHAT, CDR2 FQNNGV. The CDR3 spells CASTSSMGTGENYEQYF. The CDR3 region has the DNA TGTGCCAGCACCTCATCTATGGGGACAGGAGAGAACTACGAGCAGTACTTC.

V and J are TRBV7-9 and TRBJ1-1, with D hard to call. Trimming took off 4 bases at V and 11 bases at J, with 17 bases between the two ends. Germline CDR1 is SEHNR and CDR2 is FQNEAQ (reference sequence). The CDR3 length is 13 residues. CDR3: CASSSMSEQGAFF. CDR3 nucleotides: TGTGCCAGCAGCTCGATGAGCGAACAAGGCGCTTTCTTT. Full variable domain (remainder filled in from reference TRBV7-9 and TRBJ1-1): DTGVSQNPRHKITKRGQNVTFRCDPISEHNRLYWYRQTLGQGPEFLTYFQNEAQLEKSRLLSDRFSAERPKGSFSTLEIQRTEQGDSAMYLCASSSMSEQGAFFGQGTRLTVV.

The V gene is TRBV29-1, the J gene TRBJ2-3; D not certain. V lost 0 bases, J lost 2 bases, and 12 bases lay in between. The CDR3 totals 15 residues. CDR1 is SQVTM, CDR2 ANQGSEA, per germline. DNA of the CDR3: TGCAGCGTTGAAGATAGCAAGGACCTCACAGATACGCAGTATTTT. Translation gives CSVEDSKDLTDTQYF.

The CDR3 sequence is CASTLKQGTQHTEAFF. CDR3 nucleotide sequence: TGTGCCAGTACCTTGAAACAGGGGACCCAACACACTGAAGCTTTCTTT. J is TRBJ1-1 and V is TRBV19; 7 nucleotides line up with TRBD1. This CDR3 contains 16 residues. Germline V CDR1 and CDR2: LNHDA, SQIVND (reference sequence). The V gene end was trimmed by 7 bases and the J gene end by 3 bases; junction bases not matched to a gene: 14.

The chain combines TRBV11-3 with TRBJ2-7, with D perhaps matching TRBD2 (6 bases). Trimming shortened V by 5 bases and J by 3 bases, and 23 bases separated the two germline ends. CDR1 and CDR2 from the germline V gene are SGHNT and YENEEA. The CDR3 loop spans 17 amino acids. The CDR3 loop is CASSQPPRLVIDYEQYF. The CDR3 bases are TGTGCCAGCAGCCAACCACCTCGACTAGTCATCGACTACGAGCAGTACTTC.

Points on this clonotype: One end of the junction is discordant with germline, which a read error may explain. The rearrangement uses TRBV7-7 and TRBJ2-5; D unclear. This CDR3 has 13 amino acids. Germline V gene lookup returns CDR1 SSHAT and CDR2 FNYEAQ (reference sequence). CDR3 sequence (DNA): TGTGCTAGCAGCTTAGTTGGCGGAGAGACCCAGTACTTC. This translates into CASSLVGGETQYF.

V gene TRBV7-2 combines with J gene TRBJ2-7; 7 bases match TRBD2. The length of the CDR3 is 13 residues. After removal of 5 bases from V and 3 bases from J, the junction contained 4 bases not matched to a gene. CDR1 and CDR2 from the germline V gene are SGHTA and FQGNSA. As DNA, the CDR3 is TGTGCCAGCAGCAGAACTAGCGTCTACGAGCAGTACTTC. It is translated as CASSRTSVYEQYF.

The CDR3 sequence: CASSRRADYEQYF. CDR3 coding DNA: TGTGCCAGCAGCCGCCGGGCCGACTACGAGCAGTACTTC. J is TRBJ2-7 and V is TRBV6-1; D is undetermined. With 6 bases removed from V and 3 bases from J, the gap between germline ends came to 12 bases. The length of the CDR3 is 13 residues. Germline CDR1 is MNHNS and CDR2 is SASEGT.

In its sample, this clonotype was seen a few times. This chain connects TRBV9 to TRBJ1-2; tentative D call: TRBD1 (5 bases). Trimming pared 4 bases from V and 7 bases from J, leaving 14 bases between. This CDR3 contains 13 residues. Germline V gene data show CDR1 as SGDLS and CDR2 as YYNGEE. CDR3 nucleotide sequence: TGTGCCAGCAGCCCACGCGGGGGGGGTGGCTACACCTTC. As protein: CASSPRGGGGYTF.

The gene calls are TRBV20-1 and TRBJ2-5, with 7 bases fitting TRBD2. This CDR3 contains 14 residues. Germline CDR1 reads DFQATT; CDR2 reads SNEGSKA (reference sequence). The ends lost 6 bases at V and 4 bases at J; junction bases unmatched: 11. CDR3 nucleotide sequence: TGCAGTGCCAGCTTGCTAGCGGCTCGAGAGACCCAGTACTTC. This sequence encodes CSASLLAARETQYF.

The rearrangement links TRBV28 to TRBJ1-2; possible D gene TRBD1, 5 bases. Trimming removed 6 bases from V and 3 bases from J, with 23 bases in between. The CDR3 is made up of 17 amino acids. CDR1 is MDHEN, CDR2 SYDVKM, per germline. DNA of the CDR3: TGTGCCAGCAGCCCAATCGGAGGGGCCGCCAAGGACTATGGCTACACCTTC. Translation: CASSPIGGAAKDYGYTF.

The table lists this clonotype with a few counts. The chain combines TRBV27 with TRBJ2-2, with D hard to call. Germline CDR1 is MNHEY and CDR2 is SMNVEV (reference sequence). Trimming cost V 4 bases and J 7 bases, with 10 bases left between them. This CDR3 is 13 amino acids long. CDR3 sequence: CASSSPWGGELFF. As DNA, the CDR3 is TGTGCCAGCAGTTCGCCCTGGGGCGGGGAGCTGTTTTTT.

To note about this clonotype: A junction boundary mismatches the germline segment, possibly from a read error. The chain recombines TRBV7-7 with TRBJ2-1, with D perhaps given as TRBD1 or TRBD2 (5 bases each). The CDR3 spans 15 residues. The germline V gene encodes CDR1 SSHAT and CDR2 FNYEAQ (reference sequence). The CDR3 bases are TGTGCTAGCAGCTTGGGGGACCCATCCTACAATGAGCAGTTCTTC. This encodes CASSLGDPSYNEQFF.

This clonotype was counted between two and nine times. V usage is TRBV19 and J usage is TRBJ1-2; no clear D gene. The CDR3 consists of 15 residues. V shed 0 bases and J shed 8 bases, with 16 bases lying between them. Germline loops: CDR1 LNHDA, CDR2 SQIVND (reference sequence). CDR3 residues: CASSIEFGLKGGYTF. The CDR3 DNA sequence: TGTGCCAGTAGTATAGAGTTCGGCCTTAAAGGCGGCTACACCTTC.

A few counts support this clonotype. The rearrangement links TRBV23-1 to TRBJ1-2, with D maybe TRBD1 (5 bases). TRBV23-1 is labeled an ORF, and its function is uncertain. Trimming removed 3 bases from V and 6 bases from J, with 11 bases in between. The CDR3 runs 13 residues. This chain's CDR3 is CASSQFRGDGYTF. Written as DNA, the CDR3 is TGCGCCAGCAGTCAGTTCCGGGGCGATGGCTACACCTTC.

This clonotype has just a few counts. V usage is TRBV6-1 and J usage is TRBJ1-6; D perhaps matches TRBD1 (5 bases). The V end lost 5 bases, the J end lost 5 bases, and 10 bases lay between the germline ends. In germline, CDR1 is MNHNS, CDR2 SASEGT. The CDR3 covers 14 residues. CDR3 region: CASSPRVNNSPLHF. The CDR3 region has the DNA TGTGCCAGCAGTCCCAGGGTTAATAATTCACCCCTCCACTTT.

The chain combines TRBV7-2 with TRBJ2-1, with 11 positions matching TRBD2. J gave up 6 bases and V 3 bases, and 4 bases lay outside the gene matches. Germline loops: CDR1 SGHTA, CDR2 FQGNSA. The CDR3 runs to 15 residues. CDR3 bases: TGTGCCAGCAGCTTTAGCGGGGGGGGAGGCAATGAGCAGTTCTTC. Translation: CASSFSGGGGNEQFF.

The genes are TRBV5-1 and TRBJ2-7; tentatively, D is TRBD1 (6 bases). The CDR3 extends over 15 amino acids. The V gene's germline CDR1 is SGHRS and CDR2 YFSETQ. Trimming removed 4 bases from V and 2 bases from J, with 16 bases in between. CDR3 amino acids: CASSPGSGVTYEQYF. CDR3 DNA sequence: TGCGCCAGCAGCCCCGGTTCAGGGGTAACCTACGAGCAGTACTTC.

The chain joins TRBV7-2 to TRBJ2-2; D assignment may be TRBD1 or TRBD2 (6 bases each). V was clipped by 6 bases and J by 4 bases, with 12 bases between them. Germline V gives CDR1 SGHTA, CDR2 FQGNSA. The CDR3 is 14 residues long. The CDR3 sequence is CASRIGGFTGELFF. The CDR3 DNA follows: TGTGCCAGCAGGATCGGGGGCTTCACCGGGGAGCTGTTTTTT.

Points on this clonotype: The junction shows a germline mismatch at one end, possibly a read error. For the CDR3, the DNA is TGTGCCATCAGGACAGGGTCCTGCGAGCAGTACTTC. It is translated as CAIRTGSCEQYF. The V gene is TRBV10-3, the J gene TRBJ2-7; 7 nucleotides agree with TRBD1. CDR1 and CDR2 from the germline V gene are ENHRY and SYGVKD. This CDR3 is 12 amino acids long.

This chain connects TRBV2 to TRBJ2-7; 10 bases agree with TRBD1. V lost 6 bases, J lost 5 bases, and 10 bases stayed unmatched. Looked up from germline, CDR1 is SNHLY and CDR2 is FYNNEI. The CDR3 is 15 residues long. The chain's CDR3 is CASRDPGQGFHEQYF. DNA of the CDR3: TGTGCCAGCAGGGATCCGGGACAGGGGTTCCACGAGCAGTACTTC.

J is TRBJ2-3 and V is TRBV20-1; the match to TRBD2 covers 10 bases. The length of the CDR3 is 20 residues. The trim removed 1 base at V and 3 bases at J, leaving 19 bases unmatched. The V gene's germline CDR1 is DFQATT and CDR2 SNEGSKA (reference sequence). The CDR3 DNA is TGCAGTGCTAGAGGTTTTAAGCGGGGGGGCCCCCCAGCTAGGACAGATACGCAGTATTTT. Amino acids: CSARGFKRGGPPARTDTQYF.

This clonotype was recorded a few times. The chain carries TRBV6-1 and TRBJ2-5; D uncertain. Trimming shortened V by 3 bases and J by 5 bases, and 13 bases separated the two germline ends. The V gene's germline CDR1 is MNHNS and CDR2 SASEGT. This CDR3 is built from 14 residues. CDR3 in amino acids: CASSEYYRRETQYF. The CDR3 nucleotides are TGTGCCAGCAGTGAGTACTACCGCCGGGAGACCCAGTACTTC.

This chain uses TRBV6-1 with TRBJ1-2; a possible D gene is TRBD1 (5 bases). Germline V gives CDR1 MNHNS, CDR2 SASEGT. The V gene lost 5 bases and the J gene lost 4 bases, with 14 bases spanning the gap. CDR3 length: 14 residues. The CDR3 DNA reads TGTGCCAGCAGTACCCCACAGGATTTCTATGGCTACACCTTC. Translation gives CASSTPQDFYGYTF.